Included here is one T cell receptor beta chain sequence, with context. The target antigen is unknown. PCR primers comprised 60 Vbeta and 13 Jbeta primers. The data were produced by immunoSEQ multiplex PCR, yet TCRdb's version contains in-frame clones alone and is incomplete. This sample yields 130,000 to 150,000 clones, of which approximately 79% are seen a single time; approximately 6.3% belongs to the top ten. The data stem from a study of cytomegalovirus exposure and HLA in healthy donors. Study findings and constraints: Altogether, some 170 TCR beta chains were recorded as cytomegalovirus-associated.

Trimming took off 5 bases at V and 4 bases at J, with 15 bases between the two ends. This CDR3 is 15 amino acids long. The germline CDR1 and CDR2 sequences are SEHNR and FQNEAQ (reference sequence). The chain is built from TRBV7-9 and TRBJ2-1; TRBD1 is a possible D gene (9 bases). Material for sequencing was PBMCs. This TCR came from a woman in her forties in good health and CMV-seropositive. The CDR3 spells CASSRGGQGYNEQFF. The CDR3 DNA is TGTGCCAGCAGCCGGGGGGGACAGGGATACAATGAGCAGTTCTTC.